This T cell receptor beta chain comes out of a study of vaccination effects on CD4 cells after COVID-19. Study details: Either the mRNA-1273 or the BNT162b2 vaccine was given to participants as two doses.

The study, taken as a whole, reports: Pronounced clonal contraction occurred in clones induced by infection and by vaccine late after vaccination.

With regard to this clone: Its antigen is undetermined.

Produced via immunoSEQ multiplex PCR; TCRdb's table is partial and in-frame only. This table holds 25,000 to 35,000 clones, more than 70% found once. CDR3 size: 12 residues. Per germline, CDR1 SEHNR and CDR2 FQNEAQ (reference sequence). Trimming shortened V by 2 bases and J by 13 bases, and 12 bases separated the two germline ends. Ahead of sequencing, the ViraFEST assay grew antigen-specific CD4+ T cells using viral peptide pools. The authors isolated CD4+ T cells after about eleven days of culture. Testing of the vaccine recipients showed negative nucleocapsid antibodies and no prior SARS-CoV-2 infection. Wells each received 1.8 million or so PBMC, cultured with 10 IU/ml IL-2 and roughly 9.3 ug/ml peptides. Half-medium exchanges with IL-2 medium took place on days 3 and 7.

The V and J genes are TRBV7-9 and TRBJ2-1; the D is unclear. The source was CD4+ T cells from PBMCs cultured with SARS-CoV-2 spike peptides, collected before COVID-19 vaccination. This clonotype was obtained from a human donor who received a COVID-19 vaccine. The CDR3 here is CASSLWLGTQFF. The CDR3 coding sequence is TGTGCCAGCAGCTTATGGTTAGGCACTCAGTTCTTC.